The sample holds a few counts of the clone carrying this T cell receptor beta chain. Its target is unknown. TCRdb analysed the 5' RACE reads with MiXCR anew, one entry per CDR3 protein. The sample shows roughly 160,000 distinct CDR3 sequences, 11% of them seen only once. The source of the sample is a study of CD8 T cells in ankylosing spondylitis. General study results and limits: A motif of fewer than ten highly homologous TCR beta variants was seen as apparently characteristic of ankylosing spondylitis blood.

V shed 2 bases and J shed 4 bases, with 10 bases lying between them. This CDR3 has 14 residues. The germline V gene has CDR1 WSHSY and CDR2 SAAADI. The clonotype was recovered from a male donor with ankylosing spondylitis or in good health (not recorded which). The rearrangement links TRBV10-2 to TRBJ2-3, with unresolved D. Sequencing input: blood, either unsorted or a sorted T cell fraction (not recorded which). The CDR3 bases are TGCGCCAGCAGTGAGAGGCCTGGGGCAGATACGCAGTATTTT. Its translation: CASSERPGADTQYF.